The entry below describes one T cell receptor beta chain. The junction differs from germline at one of its ends, possibly a read error. The record originates from a study of blood T cell repertoires in COVID-19. In the study overall: T cells, B-cell-depleted T cells, or PBMCs provided the cDNA or gDNA that served as material.

TCRdb's copy holds only in-frame clones and misses some; the assay was immunoSEQ multiplex PCR. The table lists about 190,000 clones, about 90% of them singletons. This TCR derives from a man over 45 with acute or convalescent COVID-19. Sequenced: peripheral blood.

The CDR3 nucleotides are TGTGCCAGCAGCTCGGCTGAGAGCTCTGGAGACACCATATATTTT. This gives the protein CASSSAESSGDTIYF. V and J are TRBV7-9 and TRBJ1-3; no definite D call. Germline values: CDR1 SEHNR, CDR2 FQNEAQ (reference sequence). This CDR3 is 15 amino acids long.